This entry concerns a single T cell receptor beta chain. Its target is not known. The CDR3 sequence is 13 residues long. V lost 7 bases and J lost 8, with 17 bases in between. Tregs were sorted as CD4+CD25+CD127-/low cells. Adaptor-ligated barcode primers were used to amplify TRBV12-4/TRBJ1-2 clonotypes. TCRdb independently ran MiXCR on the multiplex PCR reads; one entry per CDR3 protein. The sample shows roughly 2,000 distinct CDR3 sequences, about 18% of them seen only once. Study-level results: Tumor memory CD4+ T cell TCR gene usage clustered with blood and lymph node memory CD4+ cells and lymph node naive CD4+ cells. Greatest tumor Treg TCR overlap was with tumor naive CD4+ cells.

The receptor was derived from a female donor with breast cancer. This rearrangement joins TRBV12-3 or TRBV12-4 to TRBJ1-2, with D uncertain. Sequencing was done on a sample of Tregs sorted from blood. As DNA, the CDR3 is TGTGCCAGCACTCCGTGGTTGGCACGGGGCTACACCTTC. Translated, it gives CASTPWLARGYTF.